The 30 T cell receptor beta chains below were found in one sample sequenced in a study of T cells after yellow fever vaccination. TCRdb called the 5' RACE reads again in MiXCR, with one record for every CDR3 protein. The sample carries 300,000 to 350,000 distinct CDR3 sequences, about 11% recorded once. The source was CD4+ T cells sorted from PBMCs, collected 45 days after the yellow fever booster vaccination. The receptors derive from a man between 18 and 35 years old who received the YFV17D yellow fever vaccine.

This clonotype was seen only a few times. The CDR3 loop reads CASSRGAGGRLEQFF. CDR3 DNA: TGTGCCAGCAGTCGAGGAGCGGGGGGCCGCCTCGAGCAGTTCTTC. The chain carries TRBV14 and TRBJ2-1, with TRBD2 matching 9 bases. This CDR3 is built from 15 residues. V shed 6 bases and J 10 bases; nucleotides not matched to a gene: 13. In germline, CDR1 is SGHDN, CDR2 FVKESK.

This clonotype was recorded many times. DNA of the CDR3: TGTGCCAGCAGTGACACTACAACAACTAATGAAAAACTGTTTTTT. This translates into CASSDTTTTNEKLFF. The chain is built from TRBV2 and TRBJ1-4; unclear D gene. CDR3 size: 15 residues. V was clipped by 3 bases and J by 0 bases, with 8 bases between them. In germline, CDR1 is SNHLY, CDR2 FYNNEI.

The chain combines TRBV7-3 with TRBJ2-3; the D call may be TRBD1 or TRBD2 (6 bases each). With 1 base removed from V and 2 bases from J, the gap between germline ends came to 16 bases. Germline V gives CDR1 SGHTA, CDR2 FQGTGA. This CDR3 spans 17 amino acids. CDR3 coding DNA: TGTGCCAGCAGCTTAAGTACGGGGGCCATTGTCACAGATACGCAGTATTTT. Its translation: CASSLSTGAIVTDTQYF.

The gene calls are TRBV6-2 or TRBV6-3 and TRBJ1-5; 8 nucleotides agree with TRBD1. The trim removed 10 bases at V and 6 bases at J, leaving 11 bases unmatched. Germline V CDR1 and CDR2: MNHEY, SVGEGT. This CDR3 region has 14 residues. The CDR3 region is CANPRDRQGQPQHF. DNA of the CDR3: TGTGCCAACCCTCGGGACAGGCAGGGTCAGCCCCAGCATTTT.

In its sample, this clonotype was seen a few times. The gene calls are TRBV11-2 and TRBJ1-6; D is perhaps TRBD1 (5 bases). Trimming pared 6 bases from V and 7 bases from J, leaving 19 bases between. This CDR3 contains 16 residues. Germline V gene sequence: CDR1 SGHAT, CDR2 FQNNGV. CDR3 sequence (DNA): TGTGCCAGCAGTTGGGACCCCGTGTCTAGGAATTCACCCCTCCACTTT. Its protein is CASSWDPVSRNSPLHF.

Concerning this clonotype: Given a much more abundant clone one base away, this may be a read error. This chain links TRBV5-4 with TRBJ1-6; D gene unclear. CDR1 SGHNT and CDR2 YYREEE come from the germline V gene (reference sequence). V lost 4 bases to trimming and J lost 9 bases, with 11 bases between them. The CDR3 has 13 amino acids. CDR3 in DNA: TGTGCCAGCAGCGCTACATTTACTTCACCCCTCCACTTT. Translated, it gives CASSATFTSPLHF.

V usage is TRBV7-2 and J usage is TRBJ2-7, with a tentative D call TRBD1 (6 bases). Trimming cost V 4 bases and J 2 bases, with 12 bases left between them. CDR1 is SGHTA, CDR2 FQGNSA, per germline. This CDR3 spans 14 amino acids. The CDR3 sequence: CASSSQGHTYEQYF. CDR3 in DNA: TGTGCCAGCAGCTCGCAGGGACACACCTACGAGCAGTACTTC.

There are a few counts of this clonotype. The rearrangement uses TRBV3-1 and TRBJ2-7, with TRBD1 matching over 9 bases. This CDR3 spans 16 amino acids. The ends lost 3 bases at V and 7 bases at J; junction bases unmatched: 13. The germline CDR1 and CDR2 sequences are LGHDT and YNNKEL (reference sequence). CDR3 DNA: TGTGCCAGCAGCCACAGGACAGGGGAACCCTTTGGGGAGCAGTACTTC. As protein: CASSHRTGEPFGEQYF.

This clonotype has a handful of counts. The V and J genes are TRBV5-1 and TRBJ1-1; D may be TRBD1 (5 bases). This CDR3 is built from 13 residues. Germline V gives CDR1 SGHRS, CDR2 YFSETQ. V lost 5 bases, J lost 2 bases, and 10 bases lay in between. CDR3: CASRVGENTEAFF. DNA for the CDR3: TGCGCCAGCAGGGTGGGGGAAAACACTGAAGCTTTCTTT. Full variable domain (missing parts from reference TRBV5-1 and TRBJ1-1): KAGVTQTPRYLIKTRGQQVTLSCSPISGHRSVSWYQQTPGQGLQFLFEYFSETQRNKGNFPGRFSGRQFSNSRSEMNVSTLELGDSALYLCASRVGENTEAFFGQGTRLTVV.

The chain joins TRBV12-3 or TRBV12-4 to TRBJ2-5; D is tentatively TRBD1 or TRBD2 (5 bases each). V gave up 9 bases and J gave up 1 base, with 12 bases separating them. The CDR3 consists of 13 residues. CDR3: CASSIGTQETQYF. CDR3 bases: TGTGCCAGTTCAATAGGGACCCAAGAGACCCAGTACTTC.

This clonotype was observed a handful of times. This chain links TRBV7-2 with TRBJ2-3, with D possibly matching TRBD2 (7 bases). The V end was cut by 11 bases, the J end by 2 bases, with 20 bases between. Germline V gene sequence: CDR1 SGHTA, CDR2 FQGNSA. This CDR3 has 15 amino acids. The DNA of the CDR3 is TGTGCCGTTACTCAAGGGGGGGCATACACAGATACGCAGTATTTT. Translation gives CAVTQGGAYTDTQYF.

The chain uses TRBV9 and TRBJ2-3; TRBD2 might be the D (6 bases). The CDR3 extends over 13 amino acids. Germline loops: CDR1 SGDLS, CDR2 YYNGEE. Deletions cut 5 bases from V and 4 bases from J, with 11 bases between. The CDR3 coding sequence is TGTGCCAGCAGTTTTTCGGGGGCAGATACGCAGTATTTT. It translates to CASSFSGADTQYF.

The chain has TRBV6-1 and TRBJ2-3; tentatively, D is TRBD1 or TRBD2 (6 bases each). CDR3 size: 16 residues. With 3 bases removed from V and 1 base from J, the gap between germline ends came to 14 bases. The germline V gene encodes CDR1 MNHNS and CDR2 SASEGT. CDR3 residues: CASSDRGLRGTDTQYF. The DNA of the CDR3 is TGTGCCAGCAGTGACAGGGGACTCCGTGGCACAGATACGCAGTATTTT.

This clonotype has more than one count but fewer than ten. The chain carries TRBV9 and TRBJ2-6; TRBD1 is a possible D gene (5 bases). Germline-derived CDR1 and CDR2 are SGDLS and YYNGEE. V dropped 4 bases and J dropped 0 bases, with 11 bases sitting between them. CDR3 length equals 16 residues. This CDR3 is CASSPRAVSGANVLTF. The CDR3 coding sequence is TGTGCCAGCAGCCCCAGGGCGGTCTCTGGGGCCAACGTCCTGACTTTC.

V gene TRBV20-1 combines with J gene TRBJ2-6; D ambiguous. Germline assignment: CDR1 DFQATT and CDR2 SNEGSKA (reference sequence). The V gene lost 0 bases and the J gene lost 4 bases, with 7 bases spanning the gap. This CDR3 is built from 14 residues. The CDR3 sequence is CSAREGSGANVLTF. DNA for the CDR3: TGCAGTGCTAGAGAAGGGTCCGGGGCCAACGTCCTGACTTTC.

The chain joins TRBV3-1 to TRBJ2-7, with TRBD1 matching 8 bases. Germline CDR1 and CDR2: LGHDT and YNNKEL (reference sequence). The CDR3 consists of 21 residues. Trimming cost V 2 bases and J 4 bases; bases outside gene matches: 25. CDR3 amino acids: CASSQPDRARKRDNLVYEQYV. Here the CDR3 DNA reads TGTGCCAGCAGCCAACCGGACAGGGCCCGCAAGAGGGATAACCTCGTTTACGAGCAGTACGTC.

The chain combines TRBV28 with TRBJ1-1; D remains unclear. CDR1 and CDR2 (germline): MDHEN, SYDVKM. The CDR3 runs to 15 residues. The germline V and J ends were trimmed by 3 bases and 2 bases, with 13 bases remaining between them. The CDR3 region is CASSFFGVGNTEAFF. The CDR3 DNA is TGTGCCAGCAGTTTTTTTGGGGTCGGAAACACTGAAGCTTTCTTT. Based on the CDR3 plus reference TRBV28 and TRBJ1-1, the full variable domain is DVKVTQSSRYLVKRTGEKVFLECVQDMDHENMFWYRQDPGLGLRLIYFSYDVKMKEKGDIPEGYSVSREKKERFSLILESASTNQTSMYLCASSFFGVGNTEAFFGQGTRLTVV.

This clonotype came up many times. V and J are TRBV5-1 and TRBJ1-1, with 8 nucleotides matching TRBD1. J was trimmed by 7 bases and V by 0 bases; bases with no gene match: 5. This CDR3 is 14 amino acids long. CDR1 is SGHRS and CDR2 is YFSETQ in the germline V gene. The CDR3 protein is CASSLARQGSEAFF. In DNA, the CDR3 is TGCGCCAGCAGCTTGGCTCGACAGGGGAGTGAAGCTTTCTTT.

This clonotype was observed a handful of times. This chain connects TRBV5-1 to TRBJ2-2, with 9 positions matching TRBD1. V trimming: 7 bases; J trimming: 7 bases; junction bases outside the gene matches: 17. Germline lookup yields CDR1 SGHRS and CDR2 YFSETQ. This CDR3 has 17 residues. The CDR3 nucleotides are TGCGCCAGCGAGAAAACCGGGACAGGGTTCTTCGGCGGGGAGCTGTTTTTT. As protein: CASEKTGTGFFGGELFF. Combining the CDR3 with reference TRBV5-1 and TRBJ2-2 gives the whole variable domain KAGVTQTPRYLIKTRGQQVTLSCSPISGHRSVSWYQQTPGQGLQFLFEYFSETQRNKGNFPGRFSGRQFSNSRSEMNVSTLELGDSALYLCASEKTGTGFFGGELFFGEGSRLTVL.

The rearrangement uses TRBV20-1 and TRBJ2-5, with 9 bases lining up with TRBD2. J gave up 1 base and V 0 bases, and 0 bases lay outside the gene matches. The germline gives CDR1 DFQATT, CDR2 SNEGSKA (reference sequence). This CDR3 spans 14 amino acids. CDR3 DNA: TGCAGTGCTAGAGAGCGGGGGGGCCAAGAGACCCAGTACTTC. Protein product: CSARERGGQETQYF.

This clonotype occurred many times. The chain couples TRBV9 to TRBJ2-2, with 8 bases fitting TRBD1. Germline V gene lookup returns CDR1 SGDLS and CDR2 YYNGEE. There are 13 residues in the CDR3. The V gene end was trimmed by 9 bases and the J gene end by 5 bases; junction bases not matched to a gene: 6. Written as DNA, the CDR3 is TGTGCCACCTCGGGACAGGCAACCGGGGAGCTGTTTTTT. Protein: CATSGQATGELFF.

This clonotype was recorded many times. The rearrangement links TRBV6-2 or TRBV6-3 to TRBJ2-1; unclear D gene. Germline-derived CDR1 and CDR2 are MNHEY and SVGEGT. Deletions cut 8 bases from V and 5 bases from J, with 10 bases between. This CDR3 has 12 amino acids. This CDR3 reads CASSWIHNEQFF. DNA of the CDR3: TGTGCCAGCTCGTGGATCCACAATGAGCAGTTCTTC.

CDR3 nucleotides: TGTGCCAGCAGCCAACACTCACTAGCGGGGTTTCCCAATGAGCAGTTCTTC. This translates into CASSQHSLAGFPNEQFF. This chain joins TRBV7-3 and TRBJ2-1, with TRBD2 matching 10 bases. J gave up 6 bases and V 5 bases, and 13 bases lay outside the gene matches. CDR1 is SGHTA, CDR2 FQGTGA, per germline. The CDR3 is 17 amino acids.

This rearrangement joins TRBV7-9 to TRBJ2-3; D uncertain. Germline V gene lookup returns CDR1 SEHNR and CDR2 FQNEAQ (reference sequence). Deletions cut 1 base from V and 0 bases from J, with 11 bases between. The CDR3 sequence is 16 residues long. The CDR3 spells CASSLGSASSTDTQYF. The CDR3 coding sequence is TGTGCCAGCAGCTTAGGTTCGGCATCTAGCACAGATACGCAGTATTTT.

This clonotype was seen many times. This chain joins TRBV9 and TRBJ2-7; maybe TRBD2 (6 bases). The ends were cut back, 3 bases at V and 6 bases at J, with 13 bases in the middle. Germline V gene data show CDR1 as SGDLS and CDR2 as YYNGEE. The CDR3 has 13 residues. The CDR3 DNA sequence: TGTGCCAGCAGCGCCGGCGGAGGGTCCGAGCAGTACTTC. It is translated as CASSAGGGSEQYF.

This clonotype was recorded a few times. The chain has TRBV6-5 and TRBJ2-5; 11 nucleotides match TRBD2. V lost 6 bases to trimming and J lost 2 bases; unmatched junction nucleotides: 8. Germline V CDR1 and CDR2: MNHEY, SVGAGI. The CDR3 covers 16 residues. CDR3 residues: CASRDQLAGGQETQYF. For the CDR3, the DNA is TGTGCCAGCAGAGATCAGTTAGCGGGGGGGCAAGAGACCCAGTACTTC.

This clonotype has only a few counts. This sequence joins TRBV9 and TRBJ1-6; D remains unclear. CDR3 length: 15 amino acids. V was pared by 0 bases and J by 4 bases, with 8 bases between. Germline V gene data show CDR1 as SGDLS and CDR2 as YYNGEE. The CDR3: CASSVDLPYNSPLHF. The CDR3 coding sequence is TGTGCCAGCAGCGTAGACCTCCCATATAATTCACCCCTCCACTTT.

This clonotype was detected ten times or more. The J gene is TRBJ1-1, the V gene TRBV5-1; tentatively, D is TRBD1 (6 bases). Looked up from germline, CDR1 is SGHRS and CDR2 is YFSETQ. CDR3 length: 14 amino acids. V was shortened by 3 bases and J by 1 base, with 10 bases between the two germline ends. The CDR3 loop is CASSWGAANTEAFF. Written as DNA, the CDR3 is TGCGCCAGCAGCTGGGGGGCGGCGAACACTGAAGCTTTCTTT.

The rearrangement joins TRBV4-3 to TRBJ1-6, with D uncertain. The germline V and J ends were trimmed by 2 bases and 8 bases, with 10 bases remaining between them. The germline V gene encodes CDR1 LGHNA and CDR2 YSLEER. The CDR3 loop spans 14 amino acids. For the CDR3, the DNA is TGCGCCAGCAGCCAAATCGGGAGTGATTCACCCCTCCACTTT. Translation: CASSQIGSDSPLHF.

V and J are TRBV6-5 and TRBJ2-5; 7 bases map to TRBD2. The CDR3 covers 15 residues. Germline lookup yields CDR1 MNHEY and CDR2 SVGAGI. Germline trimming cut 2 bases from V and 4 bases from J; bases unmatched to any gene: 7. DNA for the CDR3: TGTGCCAGCAGTTACGCGGGAGTTCCTCTAGAGACCCAGTACTTC. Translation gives CASSYAGVPLETQYF.